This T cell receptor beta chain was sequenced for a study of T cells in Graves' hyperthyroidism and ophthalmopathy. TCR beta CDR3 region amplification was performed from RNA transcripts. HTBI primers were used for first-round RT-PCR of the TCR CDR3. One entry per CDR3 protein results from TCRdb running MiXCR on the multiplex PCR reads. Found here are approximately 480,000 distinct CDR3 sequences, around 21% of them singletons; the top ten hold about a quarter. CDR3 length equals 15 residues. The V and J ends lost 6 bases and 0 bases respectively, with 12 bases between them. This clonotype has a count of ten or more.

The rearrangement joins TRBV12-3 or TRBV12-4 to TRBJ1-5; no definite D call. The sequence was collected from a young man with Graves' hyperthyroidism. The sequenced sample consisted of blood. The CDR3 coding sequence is TGTGCCAGCAGCCTCGGACCGGATAGCAATCAGCCCCAGCATTTT. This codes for CASSLGPDSNQPQHF.